The 32 T cell receptor beta chains presented below share a single source sample, sequenced in a study of a mutant IDH1 vaccine in newly diagnosed glioma (dated by TCRdb to the early 2020s). Library creation used the immunoSEQ multiplex PCR assay. Entries here come from immuneACCESS through TCRdb and include only in-frame sequences with V and J called. Some clones fail to appear in such tables; in the studies checked, an unresolved V gene covers under half of the shortfall, and the cause of the remainder is unknown. Present in this sample are almost 95,000 clones, roughly 91% of which were seen just once. The top ten clones comprise roughly 0.81% of the sample. These receptors are not linked to any known antigen. What this sample's time point label stands for: week 47, end of study. Every vaccine dose consisted of 300 ug of a 20-mer mutant IDH1 peptide in Montanide, administered subcutaneously together with topical imiquimod.

Source: PBMCs, taken from a glioma patient whose treatment included an IDH1 peptide vaccine. These receptors were taken from a woman aged 50 to 65 with glioma.

The chain couples TRBV4-1 to TRBJ2-5; TRBD1 agrees at 7 bases. The CDR3 runs 16 residues. The germline V gene has CDR1 MGHRA and CDR2 YSYEKL. The ends lost 2 bases at V and 0 bases at J; junction bases unmatched: 6. CDR3 sequence: CASSQSGGPYQETQYF. The DNA for the CDR3 is TGCGCCAGCAGCCAATCAGGGGGTCCTTACCAAGAGACCCAGTACTTC.

V and J are TRBV7-2 and TRBJ2-3, with 14 bases fitting TRBD2. Germline CDR1 SGHTA, CDR2 FQGNSA. The CDR3 runs to 22 residues. With 0 bases clipped from V and 4 bases from J, the junction kept 18 bases outside the gene matches. CDR3 nucleotide sequence: TGTGCCAGCAGCTTAGCCCTAACTCTGGGACTAGCGGGAGAGCGGGTCGCAGATACGCAGTATTTT. Its translation: CASSLALTLGLAGERVADTQYF.

The rearrangement links TRBV2 to TRBJ1-2; TRBD1 aligns across 8 bases. V dropped 6 bases and J dropped 1; count of bases not matched to a gene: 4. The length of the CDR3 is 14 residues. Germline CDR1 reads SNHLY; CDR2 reads FYNNEI. In DNA, the CDR3 is TGTGCCAGCAGCGAGGGACAGGTTAACTATGGCTACACCTTC. Amino acid sequence: CASSEGQVNYGYTF.

This rearrangement joins TRBV5-4 to TRBJ1-5; possible D gene TRBD1, 5 bases. This CDR3 has 16 residues. V was trimmed by 3 bases and J by 11 bases, leaving 24 bases between them. Germline assignment: CDR1 SGHNT and CDR2 YYREEE (reference sequence). The CDR3 spells CASSSTRDGNWGTQHF. In nucleotides, the CDR3 is TGTGCCAGCAGCTCAACCCGGGACGGAAATTGGGGGACCCAGCATTTT.

The chain carries TRBV7-3 and TRBJ2-1, with 13 bases fitting TRBD2. This CDR3 is 16 amino acids long. CDR1 and CDR2 (germline): SGHTA, FQGTGA. With V trimmed by 5 bases and J by 11 bases, 12 bases remained unmatched. The CDR3 protein is CASSQGLAGYRNQQFF. The CDR3 bases are TGTGCCAGCAGCCAGGGACTAGCGGGGTATAGGAATCAGCAGTTCTTC.

This rearrangement joins TRBV27 to TRBJ2-3; D ambiguous. Trimming stripped 3 bases from V and 0 bases from J, with 16 bases between. The CDR3 loop spans 17 amino acids. Per the germline V gene, CDR1 is MNHEY and CDR2 is SMNVEV (reference sequence). Here the CDR3 DNA reads TGTGCCAGCAGTTTTTTTCCCCCGGCGGCTAGCACAGATACGCAGTATTTT. It is translated as CASSFFPPAASTDTQYF.

J is TRBJ1-1 and V is TRBV6-1, with D possibly being TRBD1 (5 bases). Per the germline V gene, CDR1 is MNHNS and CDR2 is SASEGT. The CDR3 is 15 residues long. Deletions cut 3 bases from V and 0 bases from J, with 11 bases between. The chain's CDR3 is CASSDRGGVNTEAFF. DNA for the CDR3: TGTGCCAGCAGTGACCGCGGGGGGGTGAACACTGAAGCTTTCTTT.

This clone was seen a handful of times. This chain joins TRBV29-1 and TRBJ1-4; D might be TRBD1 (6 bases). This CDR3 has 13 residues. CDR1 SQVTM and CDR2 ANQGSEA come from the germline V gene. The V end lost 8 bases, the J end lost 2 bases, and 12 bases lay between the germline ends. The CDR3 DNA follows: TGCAGCATACAGGGTTCGACTAATGAAAAACTGTTTTTT. This gives the protein CSIQGSTNEKLFF. Full variable domain (rest looked up from reference TRBV29-1 and TRBJ1-4): SAVISQKPSRDICQRGTSLTIQCQVDSQVTMMFWYRQQPGQSLTLIATANQGSEATYESGFVIDKFPISRPNLTFSTLTVSNMSPEDSSIYLCSIQGSTNEKLFFGSGTQLSVL.

The V call is TRBV19, the J call TRBJ2-2, with TRBD2 identical over 10 bases. Germline V lookup: CDR1 LNHDA, CDR2 SQIVND (reference sequence). J gave up 8 bases and V 5 bases, and 11 bases lay outside the gene matches. CDR3 length: 16 residues. The CDR3 sequence: CASSPGLVAGGGELFF. CDR3 DNA sequence: TGTGCCAGTAGTCCAGGACTAGTAGCGGGAGGAGGGGAGCTGTTTTTT. Using reference TRBV19 and TRBJ2-2 for the parts outside the CDR3, the full variable domain is DGGITQSPKYLFRKEGQNVTLSCEQNLNHDAMYWYRQDPGQGLRLIYYSQIVNDFQKGDIAEGYSVSREKKESFPLTVTSAQKNPTAFYLCASSPGLVAGGGELFFGEGSRLTVL.

This chain connects TRBV2 to TRBJ2-3; D possibly matches TRBD1 or TRBD2 (6 bases each). Germline V gene sequence: CDR1 SNHLY, CDR2 FYNNEI. Trimming took off 11 bases at V and 4 bases at J, with 19 bases between the two ends. The CDR3 consists of 14 residues. CDR3 protein: CACSGAGAPDTQYF. CDR3 DNA sequence: TGTGCCTGCTCGGGGGCAGGGGCCCCAGATACGCAGTATTTT.

This clone was counted between two and nine times. The chain recombines TRBV10-3 with TRBJ1-1; TRBD1 matches 8 bases. CDR1 ENHRY and CDR2 SYGVKD come from the germline V gene. The V gene end was trimmed by 6 bases and the J gene end by 1 base; junction bases not matched to a gene: 10. CDR3 length: 16 residues. The CDR3 bases are TGTGCCATCAGGGGGACAGGTAGTAATCGGAACACTGAAGCTTTCTTT. Amino acid sequence: CAIRGTGSNRNTEAFF.

As for this clone: This same CDR3 is encoded by further DNA sequences in the sample. The chain combines TRBV6-1 with TRBJ2-7; unclear D gene. This CDR3 has 13 amino acids. Per germline, CDR1 MNHNS and CDR2 SASEGT. Trimming removed 1 base from V and 0 bases from J, with 4 bases in between. This chain's CDR3 is CASSEGGSYEQYF. As DNA, the CDR3 is TGTGCCAGCAGTGAAGGTGGCTCCTACGAGCAGTACTTC.

The chain employs TRBV18 and TRBJ2-5, with D perhaps being TRBD1 or TRBD2 (5 bases each). Germline CDR1 is KGHSH and CDR2 is LQKENI. The CDR3 consists of 14 residues. V dropped 3 bases and J dropped 4 bases, with 12 bases sitting between them. CDR3 loop: CASSPRGPGETQYF. CDR3 DNA: TGTGCCAGCTCACCCCGGGGCCCAGGAGAGACCCAGTACTTC.

This rearrangement joins TRBV6-6 to TRBJ2-2, with 7 bases aligning to TRBD1. V gave up 4 bases and J gave up 0 bases; unmatched junction bases: 2. This CDR3 has 15 residues. The germline CDR1 and CDR2 sequences are MNHNY and SVGAGI (reference sequence). This chain's CDR3 is CASSWGTANTGELFF. In nucleotides, the CDR3 is TGTGCCAGCAGTTGGGGGACAGCGAACACCGGGGAGCTGTTTTTT.

The chain has TRBV10-3 and TRBJ2-5, with 8 bases that match TRBD1. The J call could be wrong; TRBJ2-7 is a better fit for the DNA end. Germline V gene data show CDR1 as ENHRY and CDR2 as SYGVKD. The CDR3 is 14 residues long. CDR3 residues: CAISDRDRSYEQYF. DNA for the CDR3: TGTGCCATCAGTGACCGGGACAGGTCCTACGAGCAGTACTTC.

On this clone: Mismatch with germline at one junction end may stem from a read error. This sample includes further DNA sequences coding for the same CDR3. The chain links TRBV14 to TRBJ2-5; 9 bases are a match to TRBD2. Germline V gene data show CDR1 as SGHDN and CDR2 as FVKESK. The CDR3 length is 18 residues. The CDR3 region has the DNA TGTGCTAGCAGCCAACGCCGGGCTGGCGGGAGGGGTGTGGAGACCCAGTACTTC. Protein: CASSQRRAGGRGVETQYF.

The CDR3 sequence: CASSYSRRYEQYF. The DNA of the CDR3 is TGTGCCAGCAGTTACTCCAGGAGATACGAGCAGTACTTC. This chain joins TRBV6-6 and TRBJ2-5; D is undetermined. The assigned J gene may be wrong: the sequence end matches TRBJ2-7 better. This CDR3 is built from 13 residues. Germline-derived CDR1 and CDR2 are MNHNY and SVGAGI (reference sequence).

This clone turned up a few times. The junction differs from germline at one of its ends, possibly a read error. The rearrangement links TRBV9 to TRBJ1-1, with D perhaps matching TRBD1 (5 bases). The CDR3 length is 12 residues. Germline V gene data show CDR1 as SGDLS and CDR2 as YYNGEE. This CDR3 is CASSVEPDGAGF. The CDR3 DNA follows: TGTGCCAGCAGCGTGGAACCGGACGGGGCGGGCTTT.

The V gene is TRBV19, the J gene TRBJ1-1; perhaps TRBD1 as D (5 bases). Trimming shortened V by 0 bases and J by 4 bases, and 12 bases separated the two germline ends. The V gene's germline CDR1 is LNHDA and CDR2 SQIVND (reference sequence). The CDR3 totals 15 residues. The CDR3 sequence: CASSIDGGKGTEAFF. The CDR3 DNA sequence: TGTGCCAGTAGTATAGACGGGGGGAAAGGCACTGAAGCTTTCTTT.

The V call is TRBV15, the J call TRBJ2-7; D possibly matches TRBD1 or TRBD2 (5 bases each). The germline gives CDR1 LNHNV, CDR2 YYDKDF (reference sequence). The V gene lost 5 bases and the J gene lost 2 bases, with 13 bases spanning the gap. This CDR3 is 14 amino acids long. CDR3 region: CATSPGGTTYEQYF. DNA for the CDR3: TGTGCCACCAGCCCGGGTGGGACCACCTACGAGCAGTACTTC.

The CDR3 region has the DNA TGTGCCAGCAGCTTCAGGGGAGGGGGGGCCGACGAGCAGTACTTC. This encodes CASSFRGGGADEQYF. The chain couples TRBV5-6 to TRBJ2-7; D might be TRBD2 (7 bases). In germline, CDR1 is SGHDT, CDR2 YYEEEE. This CDR3 contains 15 residues. The V end lost 2 bases, the J end lost 5 bases, and 17 bases lay between the germline ends.

This sequence joins TRBV5-1 and TRBJ1-2; D is uncertain. The germline V gene has CDR1 SGHRS and CDR2 YFSETQ. This CDR3 spans 15 amino acids. V lost 2 bases and J 5 bases, leaving 16 bases between the germline ends. DNA for the CDR3: TGCGCCAGCAGCTTAGATCCCCGAGCAACTTATGGCTACACCTTC. Translating gives CASSLDPRATYGYTF.

V gene TRBV2 combines with J gene TRBJ1-5; 7 bases are shared with TRBD1. CDR3 length: 16 amino acids. Trimming removed 5 bases from V and 1 base from J; junction bases left unmatched: 8. Germline lookup yields CDR1 SNHLY and CDR2 FYNNEI. For the CDR3, the DNA is TGTGCCAGCAGTCCGGGACAGTCTTTAAGCAATCAGCCCCAGCATTTT. Translation: CASSPGQSLSNQPQHF.

V usage is TRBV2 and J usage is TRBJ2-5; no clear D. The CDR3 extends over 14 amino acids. Per germline, CDR1 SNHLY and CDR2 FYNNEI. The V gene lost 0 bases and the J gene lost 4 bases, with 9 bases spanning the gap. The CDR3: CASSEALPPETQYF. The CDR3 coding sequence is TGTGCCAGCAGTGAAGCGCTTCCCCCAGAGACCCAGTACTTC. Filled out from reference TRBV2 and TRBJ2-5, the complete variable domain reads EPEVTQTPSHQVTQMGQEVILRCVPISNHLYFYWYRQILGQKVEFLVSFYNNEISEKSEIFDDQFSVERPDGSNFTLKIRSTKLEDSAMYFCASSEALPPETQYFGPGTRLLVL.

The chain uses TRBV27 and TRBJ1-1; D ambiguous. Deletions cut 5 bases from V and 0 bases from J, with 16 bases between. This CDR3 comprises 16 residues. Per germline, CDR1 MNHEY and CDR2 SMNVEV (reference sequence). The CDR3 sequence is CASSRFFQVMNTEAFF. The CDR3 bases are TGTGCCAGCAGTCGATTCTTTCAGGTGATGAACACTGAAGCTTTCTTT.

This clone came up once. The chain combines TRBV14 with TRBJ2-7; possibly TRBD2 for D (6 bases). Per germline, CDR1 SGHDN and CDR2 FVKESK. Trimming stripped 0 bases from V and 2 bases from J, with 17 bases between. The CDR3 spans 17 residues. CDR3 in DNA: TGTGCCAGCAGCCAAGACTCCACGGGACTGGCCGCCTACGAGCAGTACTTC. This gives the protein CASSQDSTGLAAYEQYF.

This clone turned up a few times. The genes are TRBV7-6 and TRBJ1-1; D perhaps matches TRBD1 (6 bases). V was trimmed by 1 base and J by 3 bases, leaving 12 bases between them. This CDR3 comprises 15 residues. Germline lookup yields CDR1 SGHVS and CDR2 FNYEAQ. Here the CDR3 reads CASSLGTAPYTEAFF. CDR3 nucleotide sequence: TGTGCCAGCAGCTTAGGGACAGCGCCATACACTGAAGCTTTCTTT. Variable domain in full (rest from reference TRBV7-6 and TRBJ1-1): GAGVSQSPRYKVTKRGQDVALRCDPISGHVSLYWYRQALGQGPEFLTYFNYEAQQDKSGLPNDRFSAERPEGSISTLTIQRTEQRDSAMYRCASSLGTAPYTEAFFGQGTRLTVV.

The count of this clone is one. This chain uses TRBV4-1 with TRBJ2-6; D uncertain. V gave up 1 base and J gave up 0 bases, with 4 bases separating them. Germline V CDR1 and CDR2: MGHRA, YSYEKL. This CDR3 comprises 15 residues. CDR3 residues: CASSQVHSGANVLTF. The CDR3 DNA reads as TGCGCCAGCAGCCAAGTTCACTCTGGGGCCAACGTCCTGACTTTC.

The chain employs TRBV6-4 and TRBJ1-2; D gene unclear. The length of the CDR3 is 13 residues. Germline V gene data show CDR1 as MRHNA and CDR2 as SNTAGT. The V and J ends lost 5 bases and 1 base respectively, with 8 bases between them. The CDR3 region is CASSPQLNYGYTF. CDR3 in DNA: TGTGCCAGCAGTCCACAGCTTAACTATGGCTACACCTTC.

The V call is TRBV28, the J call TRBJ2-3; 8 bases line up with TRBD1. CDR3 length: 18 amino acids. CDR1 is MDHEN and CDR2 is SYDVKM in the germline V gene. V lost 3 bases, J lost 3 bases, and 14 bases stayed unmatched. CDR3 bases: TGTGCCAGCAGTTTCACATTCACCGGGACAGGAGAGACAGATACGCAGTATTTT. This codes for CASSFTFTGTGETDTQYF.

The chain carries TRBV5-4 and TRBJ2-1; no clear D gene. Germline-derived CDR1 and CDR2 are SGHNT and YYREEE (reference sequence). There are 14 residues in the CDR3. V was clipped by 3 bases and J by 0 bases, with 7 bases between them. The DNA for the CDR3 is TGTGCCAGCAGCTATAAGAGCTCCTACAATGAGCAGTTCTTC. This codes for CASSYKSSYNEQFF.

This clone is a singleton in its sample. The J gene is TRBJ2-3, the V gene TRBV11-2; 10 nucleotides agree with TRBD2. The CDR3 extends over 15 amino acids. The V gene end was trimmed by 4 bases and the J gene end by 6 bases; junction bases not matched to a gene: 7. The V gene's germline CDR1 is SGHAT and CDR2 FQNNGV. The CDR3 sequence is CASSSTSGIRDTQYF. Written as DNA, the CDR3 is TGTGCCAGCAGCTCAACTAGCGGGATAAGGGATACGCAGTATTTT.